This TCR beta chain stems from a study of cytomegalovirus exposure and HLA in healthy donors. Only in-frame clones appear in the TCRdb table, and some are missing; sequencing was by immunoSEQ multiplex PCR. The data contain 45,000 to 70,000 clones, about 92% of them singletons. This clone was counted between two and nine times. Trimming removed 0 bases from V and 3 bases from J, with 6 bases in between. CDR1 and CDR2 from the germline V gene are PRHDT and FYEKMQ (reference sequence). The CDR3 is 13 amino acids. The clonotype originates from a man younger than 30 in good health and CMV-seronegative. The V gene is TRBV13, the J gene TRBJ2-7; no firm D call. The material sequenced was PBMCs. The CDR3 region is CASSLGADYEQYF. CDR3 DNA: TGTGCCAGCAGCTTAGGGGCAGACTACGAGCAGTACTTC.